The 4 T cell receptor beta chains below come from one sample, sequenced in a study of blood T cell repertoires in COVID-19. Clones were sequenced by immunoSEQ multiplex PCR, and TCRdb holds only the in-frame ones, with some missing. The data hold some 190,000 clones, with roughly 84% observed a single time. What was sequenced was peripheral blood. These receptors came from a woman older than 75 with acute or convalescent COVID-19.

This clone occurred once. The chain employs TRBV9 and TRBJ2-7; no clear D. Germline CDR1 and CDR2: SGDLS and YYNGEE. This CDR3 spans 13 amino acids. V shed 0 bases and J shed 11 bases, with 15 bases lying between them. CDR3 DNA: TGTGCCAGCAGCGTAGGTGCATTTGAGAGGAAGTACTTC. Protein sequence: CASSVGAFERKYF.

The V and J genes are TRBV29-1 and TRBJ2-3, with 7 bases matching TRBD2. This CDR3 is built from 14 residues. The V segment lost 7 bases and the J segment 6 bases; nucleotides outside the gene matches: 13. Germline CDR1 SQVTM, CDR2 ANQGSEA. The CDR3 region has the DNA TGCAGCGCCCGAGGCTCTAGCGGCAGTGATACGCAGTATTTT. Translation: CSARGSSGSDTQYF.

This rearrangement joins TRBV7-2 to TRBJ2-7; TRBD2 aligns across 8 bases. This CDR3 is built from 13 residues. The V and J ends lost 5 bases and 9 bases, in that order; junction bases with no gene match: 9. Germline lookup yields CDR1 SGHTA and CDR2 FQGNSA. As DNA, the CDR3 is TGTGCCAGCAGCATTGAGCGGGAGAAGGGGCAGTACTTC. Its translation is CASSIEREKGQYF. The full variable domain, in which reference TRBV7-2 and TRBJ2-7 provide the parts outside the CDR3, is GAGVSQSPSNKVTEKGKDVELRCDPISGHTALYWYRQSLGQGLEFLIYFQGNSAPDKSGLPSDRFSAERTGGSVSTLTIQRTQQEDSAVYLCASSIEREKGQYFGPGTRLTVT.

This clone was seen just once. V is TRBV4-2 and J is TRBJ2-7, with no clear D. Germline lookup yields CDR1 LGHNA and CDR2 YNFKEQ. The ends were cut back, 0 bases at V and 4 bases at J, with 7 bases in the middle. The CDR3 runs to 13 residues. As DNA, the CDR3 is TGTGCCAGCAGCCAAGAGTCAGTTTACGAGCAGTACTTC. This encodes CASSQESVYEQYF.